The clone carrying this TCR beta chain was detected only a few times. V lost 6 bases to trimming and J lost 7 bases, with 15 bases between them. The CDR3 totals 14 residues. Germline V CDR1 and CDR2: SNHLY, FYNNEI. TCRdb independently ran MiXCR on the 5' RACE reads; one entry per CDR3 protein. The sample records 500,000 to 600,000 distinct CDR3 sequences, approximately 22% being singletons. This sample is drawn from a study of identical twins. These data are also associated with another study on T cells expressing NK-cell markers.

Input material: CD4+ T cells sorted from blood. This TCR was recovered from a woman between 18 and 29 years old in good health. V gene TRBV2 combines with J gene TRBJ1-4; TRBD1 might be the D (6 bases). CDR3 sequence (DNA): TGTGCCAGCAGCCTCACAGGGAATGGTGAAAAACTGTTTTTT. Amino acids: CASSLTGNGEKLFF.